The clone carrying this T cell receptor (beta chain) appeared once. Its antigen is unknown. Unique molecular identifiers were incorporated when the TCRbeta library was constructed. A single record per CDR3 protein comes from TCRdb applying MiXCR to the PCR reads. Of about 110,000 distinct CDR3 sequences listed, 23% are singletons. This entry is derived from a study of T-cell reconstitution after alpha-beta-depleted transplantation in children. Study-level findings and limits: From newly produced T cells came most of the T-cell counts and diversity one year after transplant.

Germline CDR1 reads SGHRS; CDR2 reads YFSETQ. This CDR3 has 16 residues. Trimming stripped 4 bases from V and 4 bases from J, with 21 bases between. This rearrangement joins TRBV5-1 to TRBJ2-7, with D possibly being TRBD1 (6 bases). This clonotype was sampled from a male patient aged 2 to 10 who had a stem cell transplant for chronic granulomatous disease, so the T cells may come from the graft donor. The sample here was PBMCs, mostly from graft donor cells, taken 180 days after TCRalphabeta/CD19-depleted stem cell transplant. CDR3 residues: CASSTGTLGASYEQYF. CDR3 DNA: TGCGCCAGCAGCACCGGGACACTTGGGGCTAGTTACGAGCAGTACTTC.